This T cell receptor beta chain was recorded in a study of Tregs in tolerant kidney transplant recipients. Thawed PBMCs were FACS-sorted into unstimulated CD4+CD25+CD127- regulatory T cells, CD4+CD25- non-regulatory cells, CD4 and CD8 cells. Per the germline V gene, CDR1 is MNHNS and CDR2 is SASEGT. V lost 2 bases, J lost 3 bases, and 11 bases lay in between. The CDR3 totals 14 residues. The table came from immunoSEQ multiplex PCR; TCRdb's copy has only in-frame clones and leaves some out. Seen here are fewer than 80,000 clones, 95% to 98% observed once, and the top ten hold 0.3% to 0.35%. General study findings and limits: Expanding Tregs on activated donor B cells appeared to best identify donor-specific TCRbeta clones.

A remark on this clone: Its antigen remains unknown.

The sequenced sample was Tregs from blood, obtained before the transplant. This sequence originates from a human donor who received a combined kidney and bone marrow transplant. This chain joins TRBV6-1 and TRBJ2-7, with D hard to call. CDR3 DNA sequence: TGTGCCAGCAGTGAAATAAGAGCGATCTACGAGCAGTACTTC. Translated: CASSEIRAIYEQYF.